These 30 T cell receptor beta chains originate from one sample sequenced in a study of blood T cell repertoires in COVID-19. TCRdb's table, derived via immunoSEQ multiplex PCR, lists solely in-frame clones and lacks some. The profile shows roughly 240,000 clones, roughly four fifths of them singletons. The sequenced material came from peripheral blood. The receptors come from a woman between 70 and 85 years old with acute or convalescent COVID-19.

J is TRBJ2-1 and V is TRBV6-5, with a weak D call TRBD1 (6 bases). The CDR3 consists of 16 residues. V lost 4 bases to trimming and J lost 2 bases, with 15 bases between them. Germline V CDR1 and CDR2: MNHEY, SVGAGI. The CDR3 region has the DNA TGTGCCAGCAGTTTCGAAGGGCAGGGGCCCTACAATGAGCAGTTCTTC. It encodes CASSFEGQGPYNEQFF.

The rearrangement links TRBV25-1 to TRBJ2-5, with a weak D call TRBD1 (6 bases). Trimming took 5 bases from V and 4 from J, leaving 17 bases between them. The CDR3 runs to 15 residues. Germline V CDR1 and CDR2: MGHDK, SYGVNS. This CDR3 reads CASSMRGHILETQYF. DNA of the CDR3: TGTGCCAGCAGTATGAGGGGACACATATTAGAGACCCAGTACTTC. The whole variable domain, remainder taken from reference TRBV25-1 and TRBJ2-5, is EADIYQTPRYLVIGTGKKITLECSQTMGHDKMYWYQQDPGMELHLIHYSYGVNSTEKGDLSSESTVSRIRTEHFPLTLESARPSHTSQYLCASSMRGHILETQYFGPGTRLLVL.

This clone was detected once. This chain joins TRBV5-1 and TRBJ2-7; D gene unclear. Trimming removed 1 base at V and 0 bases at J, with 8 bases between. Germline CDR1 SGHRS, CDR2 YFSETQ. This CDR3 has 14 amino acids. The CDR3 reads CASSLSGGSYEQYF. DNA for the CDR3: TGCGCCAGCAGCTTGTCAGGTGGCTCCTACGAGCAGTACTTC.

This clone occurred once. CDR3 loop: CASSLLAGASSYEQYF. CDR3 coding DNA: TGTGCCAGCAGCTTACTAGCGGGGGCCTCCTCCTACGAGCAGTACTTC. The rearrangement joins TRBV5-6 to TRBJ2-7, with 11 bases fitting TRBD2. The CDR3 covers 16 residues. Germline trimming cut 2 bases from V and 0 bases from J; bases unmatched to any gene: 4. Germline V CDR1 and CDR2: SGHDT, YYEEEE.

The CDR3 loop reads CSVHRNRGETQGTQYF. The CDR3 DNA reads as TGCAGCGTGCACCGTAACAGGGGGGAAACGCAGGGGACCCAGTACTTC. This sequence joins TRBV29-1 and TRBJ2-5, with 8 nucleotides matching TRBD1. J was trimmed by 7 bases and V by 6 bases; bases with no gene match: 19. The length of the CDR3 is 16 residues. The germline V gene encodes CDR1 SQVTM and CDR2 ANQGSEA.

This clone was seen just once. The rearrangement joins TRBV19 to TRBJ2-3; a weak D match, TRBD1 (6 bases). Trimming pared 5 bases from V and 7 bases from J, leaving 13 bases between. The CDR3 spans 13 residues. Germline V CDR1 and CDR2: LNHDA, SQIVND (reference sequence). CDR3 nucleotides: TGTGCCAGTAGTGGGGGCCTTCGCAATACGCAGTATTTT. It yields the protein CASSGGLRNTQYF.

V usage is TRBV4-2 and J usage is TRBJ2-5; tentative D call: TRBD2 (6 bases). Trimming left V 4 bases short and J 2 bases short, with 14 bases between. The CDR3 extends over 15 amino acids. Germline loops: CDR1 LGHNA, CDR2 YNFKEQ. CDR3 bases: TGTGCCAGCAGCCGGGACGTAGCGGCTCAAGAGACCCAGTACTTC. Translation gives CASSRDVAAQETQYF.

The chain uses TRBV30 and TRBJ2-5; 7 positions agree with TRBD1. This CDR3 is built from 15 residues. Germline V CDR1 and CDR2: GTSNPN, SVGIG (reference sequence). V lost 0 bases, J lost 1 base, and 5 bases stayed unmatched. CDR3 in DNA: TGTGCCTGGAGTGTACAGGGGCAGGTCCAAGAGACCCAGTACTTC. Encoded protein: CAWSVQGQVQETQYF.

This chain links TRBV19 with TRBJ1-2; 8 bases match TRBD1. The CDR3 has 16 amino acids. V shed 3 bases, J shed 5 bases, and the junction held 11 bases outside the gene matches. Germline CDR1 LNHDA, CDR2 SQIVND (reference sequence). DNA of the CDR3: TGTGCCAGTAGTATTACTGTCCAGGGGGCGTTATATGGCTACACCTTC. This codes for CASSITVQGALYGYTF.

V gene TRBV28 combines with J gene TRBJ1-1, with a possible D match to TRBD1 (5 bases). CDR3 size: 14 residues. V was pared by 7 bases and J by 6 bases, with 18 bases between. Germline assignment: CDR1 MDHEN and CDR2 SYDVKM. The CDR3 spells CASTWGVMKAEAFF. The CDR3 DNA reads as TGTGCCAGCACCTGGGGGGTCATGAAAGCTGAAGCTTTCTTT. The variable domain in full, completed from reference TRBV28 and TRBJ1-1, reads DVKVTQSSRYLVKRTGEKVFLECVQDMDHENMFWYRQDPGLGLRLIYFSYDVKMKEKGDIPEGYSVSREKKERFSLILESASTNQTSMYLCASTWGVMKAEAFFGQGTRLTVV.

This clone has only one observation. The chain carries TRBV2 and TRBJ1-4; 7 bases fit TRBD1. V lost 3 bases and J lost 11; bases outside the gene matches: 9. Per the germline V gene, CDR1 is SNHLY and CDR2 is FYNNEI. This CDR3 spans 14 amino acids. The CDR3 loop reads CASSEGQLIGKLFF. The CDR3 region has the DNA TGTGCCAGCAGTGAGGGACAGCTTATTGGGAAACTGTTTTTT. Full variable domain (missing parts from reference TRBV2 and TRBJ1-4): EPEVTQTPSHQVTQMGQEVILRCVPISNHLYFYWYRQILGQKVEFLVSFYNNEISEKSEIFDDQFSVERPDGSNFTLKIRSTKLEDSAMYFCASSEGQLIGKLFFGSGTQLSVL.

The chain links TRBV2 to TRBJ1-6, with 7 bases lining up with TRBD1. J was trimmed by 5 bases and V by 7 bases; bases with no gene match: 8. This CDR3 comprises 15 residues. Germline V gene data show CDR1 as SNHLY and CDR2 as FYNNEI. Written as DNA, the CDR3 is TGTGCCAGCACCCCTGACAGGGTGGATAATTCACCCCTCCACTTT. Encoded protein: CASTPDRVDNSPLHF.

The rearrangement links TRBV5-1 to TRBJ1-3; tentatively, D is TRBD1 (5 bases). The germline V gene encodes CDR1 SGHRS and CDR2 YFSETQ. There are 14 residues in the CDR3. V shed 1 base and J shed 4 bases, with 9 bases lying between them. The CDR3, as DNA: TGCGCCAGCAGCTTGTCACAGGAGGGAAACACCATATATTTT. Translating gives CASSLSQEGNTIYF.

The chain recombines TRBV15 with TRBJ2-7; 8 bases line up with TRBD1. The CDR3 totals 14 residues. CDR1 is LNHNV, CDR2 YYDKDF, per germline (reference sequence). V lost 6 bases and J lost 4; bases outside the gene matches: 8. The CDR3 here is CATSKDRGMYEQYF. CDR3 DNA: TGTGCCACCAGTAAAGACAGGGGTATGTACGAGCAGTACTTC.

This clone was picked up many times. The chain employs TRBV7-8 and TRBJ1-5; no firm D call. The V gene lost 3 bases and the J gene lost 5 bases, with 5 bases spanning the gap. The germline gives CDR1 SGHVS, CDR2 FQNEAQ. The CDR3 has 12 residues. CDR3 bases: TGTGCCAGCAGCTTCACTGATCAGCCCCAGCATTTT. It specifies CASSFTDQPQHF.

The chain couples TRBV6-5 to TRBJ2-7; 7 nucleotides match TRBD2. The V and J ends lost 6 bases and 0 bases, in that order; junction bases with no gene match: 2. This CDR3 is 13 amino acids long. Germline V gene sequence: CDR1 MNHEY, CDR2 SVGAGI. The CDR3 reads CASSRGVSYEQYF. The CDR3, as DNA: TGTGCCAGCAGCCGGGGGGTCTCCTACGAGCAGTACTTC.

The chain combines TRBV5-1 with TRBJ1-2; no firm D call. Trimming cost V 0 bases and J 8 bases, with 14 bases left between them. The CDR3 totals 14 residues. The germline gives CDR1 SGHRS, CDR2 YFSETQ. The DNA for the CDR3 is TGCGCCAGCAGCTTGGCCGGGGAGCAGAGCGGCTACACCTTC. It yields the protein CASSLAGEQSGYTF. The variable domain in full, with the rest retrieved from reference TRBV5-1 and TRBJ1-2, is KAGVTQTPRYLIKTRGQQVTLSCSPISGHRSVSWYQQTPGQGLQFLFEYFSETQRNKGNFPGRFSGRQFSNSRSEMNVSTLELGDSALYLCASSLAGEQSGYTFGSGTRLTVV.

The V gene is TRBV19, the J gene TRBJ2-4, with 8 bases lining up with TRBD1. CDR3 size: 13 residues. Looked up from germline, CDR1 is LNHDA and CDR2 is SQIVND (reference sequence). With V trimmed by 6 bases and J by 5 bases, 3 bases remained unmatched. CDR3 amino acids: CASSEDRENIQYF. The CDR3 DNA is TGTGCCAGTAGCGAGGACAGGGAAAACATTCAGTACTTC.

The CDR3 protein is CASRSTGLNTEAFF. As DNA, the CDR3 is TGTGCCAGCAGATCTACAGGGTTGAACACTGAAGCTTTCTTT. The chain uses TRBV28 and TRBJ1-1; D is perhaps TRBD1 (6 bases). Germline CDR1 and CDR2: MDHEN and SYDVKM. There are 14 residues in the CDR3. Trimming left V 6 bases short and J 0 bases short, with 11 bases between.

The CDR3 DNA reads TGTGCCAGCACCCAGACTACAAACTATGGCTACACCTTC. As protein: CASTQTTNYGYTF. The chain uses TRBV2 and TRBJ1-2; D is undetermined. Germline V gene lookup returns CDR1 SNHLY and CDR2 FYNNEI. The length of the CDR3 is 13 residues. With 7 bases removed from V and 2 bases from J, the gap between germline ends came to 11 bases.

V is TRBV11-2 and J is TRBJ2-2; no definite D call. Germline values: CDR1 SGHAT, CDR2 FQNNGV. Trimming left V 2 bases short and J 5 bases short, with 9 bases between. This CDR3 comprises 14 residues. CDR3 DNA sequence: TGTGCCAGCAGCTTAAACCTGCGGACCGGGGAGCTGTTTTTT. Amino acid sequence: CASSLNLRTGELFF.

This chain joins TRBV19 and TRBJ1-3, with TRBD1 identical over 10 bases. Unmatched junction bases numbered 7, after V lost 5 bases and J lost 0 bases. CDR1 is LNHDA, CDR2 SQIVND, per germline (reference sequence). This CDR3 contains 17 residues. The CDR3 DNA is TGTGCCAGTAGTCTCTCGACAGGGGGCCACTCTGGAAACACCATATATTTT. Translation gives CASSLSTGGHSGNTIYF.

The CDR3 loop reads CASSRTLRNQPQHF. The CDR3 DNA reads as TGTGCCAGCAGTCGGACATTACGTAATCAGCCCCAGCATTTT. The rearrangement joins TRBV6-5 to TRBJ1-5, with D perhaps matching TRBD1 (5 bases). The CDR3 is made up of 14 amino acids. V lost 5 bases, J lost 4 bases, and 12 bases lay in between. Germline V gene sequence: CDR1 MNHEY, CDR2 SVGAGI.

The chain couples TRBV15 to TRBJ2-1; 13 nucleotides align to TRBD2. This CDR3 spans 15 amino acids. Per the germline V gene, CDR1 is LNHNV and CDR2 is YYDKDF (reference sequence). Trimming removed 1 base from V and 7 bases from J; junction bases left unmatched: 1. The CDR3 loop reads CATSRGTSGGNEQFF. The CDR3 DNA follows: TGTGCCACCAGCAGAGGGACTAGCGGGGGTAATGAGCAGTTCTTC.

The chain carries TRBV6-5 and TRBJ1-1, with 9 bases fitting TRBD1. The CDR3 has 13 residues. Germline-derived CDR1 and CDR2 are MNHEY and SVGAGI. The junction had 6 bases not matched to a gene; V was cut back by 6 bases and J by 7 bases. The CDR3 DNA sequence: TGTGCCAGCAGGCCGACAGGGGGGTATGAAGCTTTCTTT. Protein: CASRPTGGYEAFF.

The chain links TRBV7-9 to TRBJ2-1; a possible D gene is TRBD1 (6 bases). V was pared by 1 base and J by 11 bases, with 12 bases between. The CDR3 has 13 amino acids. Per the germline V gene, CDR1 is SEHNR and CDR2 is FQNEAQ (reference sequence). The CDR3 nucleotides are TGTGCCAGCAGCTTAGAGGGGGTGGGTAAGCAGTTCTTC. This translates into CASSLEGVGKQFF. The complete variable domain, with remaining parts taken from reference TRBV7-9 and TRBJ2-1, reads DTGVSQNPRHKITKRGQNVTFRCDPISEHNRLYWYRQTLGQGPEFLTYFQNEAQLEKSRLLSDRFSAERPKGSFSTLEIQRTEQGDSAMYLCASSLEGVGKQFFGPGTRLTVL.

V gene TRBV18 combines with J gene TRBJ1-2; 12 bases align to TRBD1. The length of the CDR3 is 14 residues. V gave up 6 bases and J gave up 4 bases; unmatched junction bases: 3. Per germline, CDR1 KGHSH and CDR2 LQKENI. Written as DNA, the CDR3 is TGTGCCAGCTCTCCGGGACAGGGGGCCTATGGCTACACCTTC. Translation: CASSPGQGAYGYTF.

The CDR3 DNA reads TGCGCCAGCAGCTCTACTAGCGGGGGGGCCGGCTTGTATGAGCAGTTCTTC. It yields the protein CASSSTSGGAGLYEQFF. The rearrangement uses TRBV5-1 and TRBJ2-1; 13 bases fit TRBD2. The CDR3 is 17 amino acids. CDR1 SGHRS and CDR2 YFSETQ come from the germline V gene. Trimming took 3 bases from V and 8 from J; bases not matched to a gene: 11.

CDR3 nucleotides: TGTGCCAGCAGGAGGACAGGGACCTCCTACAATGAGCAGTTCTTC. Its protein product is CASRRTGTSYNEQFF. The rearrangement uses TRBV2 and TRBJ2-1, with 8 positions matching TRBD1. Germline loops: CDR1 SNHLY, CDR2 FYNNEI. CDR3 length equals 15 residues. V lost 6 bases, J lost 0 bases, and 4 bases stayed unmatched.

This chain's CDR3 is CASSQDRGRYTEAFF. The CDR3 nucleotides are TGCGCCAGCAGCCAAGACAGGGGGAGGTACACTGAAGCTTTCTTT. The chain recombines TRBV4-1 with TRBJ1-1, with 7 nucleotides matching TRBD1. This CDR3 is built from 15 residues. The J segment lost 3 bases and the V segment lost 0 bases, leaving 4 bases of the junction unmatched. The germline CDR1 and CDR2 sequences are MGHRA and YSYEKL.